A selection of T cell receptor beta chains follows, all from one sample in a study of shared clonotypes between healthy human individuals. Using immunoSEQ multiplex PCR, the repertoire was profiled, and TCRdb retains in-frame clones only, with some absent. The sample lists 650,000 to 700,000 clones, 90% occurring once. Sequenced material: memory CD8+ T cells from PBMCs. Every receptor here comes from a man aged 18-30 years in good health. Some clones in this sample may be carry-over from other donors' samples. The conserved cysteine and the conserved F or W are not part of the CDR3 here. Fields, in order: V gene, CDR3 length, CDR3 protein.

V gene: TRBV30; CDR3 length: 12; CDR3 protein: AWSHGTGVGEAF
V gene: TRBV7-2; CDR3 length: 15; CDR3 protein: ASSSILTGTGGLEQY
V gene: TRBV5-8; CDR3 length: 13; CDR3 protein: ASSLGQHSNQPQH
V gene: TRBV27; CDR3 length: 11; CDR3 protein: ASRGQSGEKLF
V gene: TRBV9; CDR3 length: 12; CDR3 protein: ASSVAGGGYEQY
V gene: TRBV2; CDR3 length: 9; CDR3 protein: ASTVSYEQY
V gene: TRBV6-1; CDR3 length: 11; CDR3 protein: ASSEIVTYEQY
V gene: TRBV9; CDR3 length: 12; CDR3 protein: ASSVGEGRYEQY
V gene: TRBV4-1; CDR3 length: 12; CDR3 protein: ASSQERLDTEAF
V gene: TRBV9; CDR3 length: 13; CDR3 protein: ASSGTGTGVIEAF
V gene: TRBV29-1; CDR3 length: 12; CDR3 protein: SVEDVVGVNEQF
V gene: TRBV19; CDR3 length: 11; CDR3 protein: ASSPPNHYEQY
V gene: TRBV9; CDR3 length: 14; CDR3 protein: ASSVGRGGAYNEQF
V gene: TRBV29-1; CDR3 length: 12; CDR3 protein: SVEDALASGEQY
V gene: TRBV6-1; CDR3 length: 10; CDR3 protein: ASGEDFYGYT
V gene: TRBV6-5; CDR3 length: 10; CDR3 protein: ASGPGGYEQY
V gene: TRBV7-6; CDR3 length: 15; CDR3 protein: ASSPAVGGRDTDTQY
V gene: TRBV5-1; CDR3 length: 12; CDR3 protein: ASSLGTDGNTIY
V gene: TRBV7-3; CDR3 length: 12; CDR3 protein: ASSLTGSFTEAF